This T cell receptor (beta chain) was recovered during a study of blood T cell repertoires in COVID-19. Study at large: Sample material is recorded as cDNA or gDNA derived from T cells, B-cell-depleted T cells, or PBMCs.

In the source study's methods: For nucleated cells, counts were estimated from reference gene primer amplification. TCRdb's copy holds only in-frame clones and misses some; the assay was immunoSEQ multiplex PCR. The V and J calls and clone size come from that table; D and trimming were worked out from the DNA. The sample lists 40,000 or so clones, approximately 88% occurring once. With 3 bases removed from V and 2 bases from J, the gap between germline ends came to 14 bases. CDR3 length: 15 amino acids. Germline V gene data show CDR1 as KGHSH and CDR2 as LQKENI. Sequencing used peripheral blood. The TCR comes from a human donor in a cohort sampled during active COVID-19. The chain links TRBV18 to TRBJ2-7, with D maybe TRBD2 (6 bases). CDR3 region: CASSPPGTPAYEQYF. The CDR3 DNA follows: TGTGCCAGCTCACCTCCGGGGACTCCCGCCTACGAGCAGTACTTC.